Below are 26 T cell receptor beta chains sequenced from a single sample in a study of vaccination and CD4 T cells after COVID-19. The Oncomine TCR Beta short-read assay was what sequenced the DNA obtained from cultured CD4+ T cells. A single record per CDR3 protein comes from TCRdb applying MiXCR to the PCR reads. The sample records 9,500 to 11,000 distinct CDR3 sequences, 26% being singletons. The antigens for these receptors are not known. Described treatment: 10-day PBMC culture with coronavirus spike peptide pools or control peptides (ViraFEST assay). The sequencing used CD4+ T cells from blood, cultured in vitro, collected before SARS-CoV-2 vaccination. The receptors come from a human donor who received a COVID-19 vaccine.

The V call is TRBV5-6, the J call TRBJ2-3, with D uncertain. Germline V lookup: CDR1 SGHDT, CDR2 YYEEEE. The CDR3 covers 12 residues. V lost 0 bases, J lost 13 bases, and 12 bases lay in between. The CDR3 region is CASSLVRSREYF. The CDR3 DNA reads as TGTGCCAGCAGCTTGGTTCGCAGCCGCGAGTATTTT.

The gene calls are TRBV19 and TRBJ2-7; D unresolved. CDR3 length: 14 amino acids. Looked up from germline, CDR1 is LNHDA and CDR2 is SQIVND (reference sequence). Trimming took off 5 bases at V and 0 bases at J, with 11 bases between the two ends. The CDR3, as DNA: TGTGCCAGTAGTTATGGGCCAGCCTCCTACGAGCAGTACTTC. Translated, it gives CASSYGPASYEQYF.

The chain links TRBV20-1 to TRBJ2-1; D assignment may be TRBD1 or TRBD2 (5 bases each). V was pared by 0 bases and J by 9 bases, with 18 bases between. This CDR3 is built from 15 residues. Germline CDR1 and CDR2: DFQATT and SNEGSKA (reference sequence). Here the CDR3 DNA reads TGCAGTGCTAGAGATGGGGCCCCGGGGCGGGTTGAGCAGTTCTTC. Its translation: CSARDGAPGRVEQFF.

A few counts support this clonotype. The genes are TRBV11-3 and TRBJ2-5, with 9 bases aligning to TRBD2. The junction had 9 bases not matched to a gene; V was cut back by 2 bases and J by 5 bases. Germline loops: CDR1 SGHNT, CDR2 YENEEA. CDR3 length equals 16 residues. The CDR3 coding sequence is TGTGCCAGCAGCTTAATTTTCGCGGGGGGGCTGGAGACCCAGTACTTC. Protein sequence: CASSLIFAGGLETQYF.

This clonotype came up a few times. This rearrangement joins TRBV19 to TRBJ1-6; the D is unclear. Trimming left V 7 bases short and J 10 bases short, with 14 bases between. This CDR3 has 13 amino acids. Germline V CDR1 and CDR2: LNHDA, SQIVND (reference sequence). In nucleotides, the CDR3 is TGTGCCAGTATGGCAGGTTATGGATCACCCCTCCACTTT. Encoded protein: CASMAGYGSPLHF.

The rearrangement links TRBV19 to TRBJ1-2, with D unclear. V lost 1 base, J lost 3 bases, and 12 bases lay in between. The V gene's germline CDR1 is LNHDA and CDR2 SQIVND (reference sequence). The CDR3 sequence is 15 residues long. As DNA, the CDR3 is TGTGCCAGTAGTATAGCTCGGCTTCGGGACTATGGCTACACCTTC. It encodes CASSIARLRDYGYTF.

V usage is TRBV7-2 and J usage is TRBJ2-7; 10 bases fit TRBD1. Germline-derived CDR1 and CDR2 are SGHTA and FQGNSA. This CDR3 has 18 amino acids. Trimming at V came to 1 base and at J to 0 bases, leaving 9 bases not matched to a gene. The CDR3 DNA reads TGTGCCAGCAGCTTAGTAGGGACAGGGGTGGGAGGCTCCTACGAGCAGTACTTC. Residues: CASSLVGTGVGGSYEQYF.

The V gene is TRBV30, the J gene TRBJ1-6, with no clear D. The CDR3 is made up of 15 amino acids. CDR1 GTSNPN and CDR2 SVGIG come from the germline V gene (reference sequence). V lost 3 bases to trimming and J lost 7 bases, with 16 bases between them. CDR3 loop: CAWSIRGIRNSPLHF. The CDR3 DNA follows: TGTGCCTGGAGCATCCGAGGGATTCGGAATTCACCCCTCCACTTT.

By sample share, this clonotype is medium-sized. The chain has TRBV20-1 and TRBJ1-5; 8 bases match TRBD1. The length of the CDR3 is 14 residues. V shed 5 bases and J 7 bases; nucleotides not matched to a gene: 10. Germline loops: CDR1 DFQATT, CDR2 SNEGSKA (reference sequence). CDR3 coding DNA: TGCAGTGCTGGTAAGGACAGGGAATCCCAGCCCCAGCATTTT. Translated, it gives CSAGKDRESQPQHF.

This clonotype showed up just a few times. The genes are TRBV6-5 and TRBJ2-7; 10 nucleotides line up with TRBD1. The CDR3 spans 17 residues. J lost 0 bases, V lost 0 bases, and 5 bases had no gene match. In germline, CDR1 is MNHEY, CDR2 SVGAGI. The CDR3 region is CASSYSWGQGLSYEQYF. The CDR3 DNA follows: TGTGCCAGCAGTTACTCGTGGGGACAGGGGCTCTCCTACGAGCAGTACTTC.

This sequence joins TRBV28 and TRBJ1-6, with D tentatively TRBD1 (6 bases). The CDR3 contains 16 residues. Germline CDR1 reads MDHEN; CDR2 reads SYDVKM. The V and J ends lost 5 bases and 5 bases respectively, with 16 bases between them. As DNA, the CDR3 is TGTGCCAGCAGTCCCCAGACAGGCGGGGATAATTCACCCCTCCACTTT. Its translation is CASSPQTGGDNSPLHF. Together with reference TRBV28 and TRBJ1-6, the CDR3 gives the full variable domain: DVKVTQSSRYLVKRTGEKVFLECVQDMDHENMFWYRQDPGLGLRLIYFSYDVKMKEKGDIPEGYSVSREKKERFSLILESASTNQTSMYLCASSPQTGGDNSPLHFGNGTRLTVT.

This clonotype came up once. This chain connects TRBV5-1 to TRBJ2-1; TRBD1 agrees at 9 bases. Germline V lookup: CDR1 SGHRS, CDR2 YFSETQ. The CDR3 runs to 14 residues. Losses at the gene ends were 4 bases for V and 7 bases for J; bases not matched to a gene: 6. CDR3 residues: CASSRDRVRNEQFF. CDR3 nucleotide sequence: TGCGCCAGCAGCCGGGACAGGGTGAGGAATGAGCAGTTCTTC.

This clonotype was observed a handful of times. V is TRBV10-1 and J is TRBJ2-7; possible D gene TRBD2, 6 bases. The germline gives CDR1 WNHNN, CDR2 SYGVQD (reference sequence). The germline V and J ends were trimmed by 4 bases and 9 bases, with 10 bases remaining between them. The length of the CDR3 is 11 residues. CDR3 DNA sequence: TGCGCCAGCAGTGGTAGCGGCGCGCAGTACTTC. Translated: CASSGSGAQYF.

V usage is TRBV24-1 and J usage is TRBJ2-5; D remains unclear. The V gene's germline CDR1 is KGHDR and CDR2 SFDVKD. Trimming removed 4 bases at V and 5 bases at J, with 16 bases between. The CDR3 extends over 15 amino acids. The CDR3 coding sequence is TGTGCCACCAGTGACAGATCCGTTGGCGGCGAGACCCAGTACTTC. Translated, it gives CATSDRSVGGETQYF.

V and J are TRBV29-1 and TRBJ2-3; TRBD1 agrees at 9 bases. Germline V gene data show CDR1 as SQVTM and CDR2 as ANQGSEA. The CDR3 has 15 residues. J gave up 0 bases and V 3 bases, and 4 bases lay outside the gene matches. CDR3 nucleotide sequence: TGCAGCGTTGAGGCGACAGGGGGTAGCACAGATACGCAGTATTTT. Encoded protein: CSVEATGGSTDTQYF.

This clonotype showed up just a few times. Here the CDR3 reads CASSLQPGLAGGRNTGELFF. In DNA form, the CDR3 reads TGTGCCAGCAGCTTACAGCCGGGACTAGCGGGGGGAAGGAACACCGGGGAGCTGTTTTTT. The chain uses TRBV7-2 and TRBJ2-2, with 15 bases matching TRBD2. Germline V gives CDR1 SGHTA, CDR2 FQGNSA. The V gene end was trimmed by 2 bases and the J gene end by 1 base; junction bases not matched to a gene: 8. The CDR3 covers 20 residues. The full variable domain, in which reference TRBV7-2 and TRBJ2-2 provide the parts outside the CDR3, is GAGVSQSPSNKVTEKGKDVELRCDPISGHTALYWYRQSLGQGLEFLIYFQGNSAPDKSGLPSDRFSAERTGGSVSTLTIQRTQQEDSAVYLCASSLQPGLAGGRNTGELFFGEGSRLTVL.

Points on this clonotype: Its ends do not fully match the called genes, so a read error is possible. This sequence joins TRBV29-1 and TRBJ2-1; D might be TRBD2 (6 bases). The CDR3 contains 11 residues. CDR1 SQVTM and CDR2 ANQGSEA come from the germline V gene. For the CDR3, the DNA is TGCAGCGTTGGGACTACGCGTACGGTGCTCTTC. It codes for CSVGTTRTVLF.

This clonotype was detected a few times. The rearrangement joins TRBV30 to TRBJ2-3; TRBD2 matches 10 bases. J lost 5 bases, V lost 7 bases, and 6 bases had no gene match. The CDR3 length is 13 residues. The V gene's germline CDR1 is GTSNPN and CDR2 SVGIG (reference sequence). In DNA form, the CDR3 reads TGTGCCTTAAAGCGGGGGGGCGTAGATACGCAGTATTTT. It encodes CALKRGGVDTQYF.

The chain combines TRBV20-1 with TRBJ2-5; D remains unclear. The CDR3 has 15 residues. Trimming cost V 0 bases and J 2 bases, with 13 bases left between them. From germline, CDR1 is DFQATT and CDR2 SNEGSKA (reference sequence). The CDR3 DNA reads TGCAGTGCTAGAGATTACTTGACTCCTCAAGAGACCCAGTACTTC. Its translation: CSARDYLTPQETQYF.

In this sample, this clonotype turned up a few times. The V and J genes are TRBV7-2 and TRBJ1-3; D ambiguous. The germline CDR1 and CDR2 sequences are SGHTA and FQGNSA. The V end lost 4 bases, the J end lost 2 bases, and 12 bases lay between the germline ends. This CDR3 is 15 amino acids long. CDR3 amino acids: CASSWLAEPGNTIYF. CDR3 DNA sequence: TGTGCCAGCAGCTGGCTGGCGGAACCTGGAAACACCATATATTTT.

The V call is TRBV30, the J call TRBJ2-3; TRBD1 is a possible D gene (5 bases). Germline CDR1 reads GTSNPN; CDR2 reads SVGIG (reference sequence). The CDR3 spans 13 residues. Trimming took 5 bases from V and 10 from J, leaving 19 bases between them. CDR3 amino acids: CAWGPFGARAQYF. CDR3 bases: TGTGCCTGGGGTCCATTTGGGGCCCGGGCGCAGTATTTT.

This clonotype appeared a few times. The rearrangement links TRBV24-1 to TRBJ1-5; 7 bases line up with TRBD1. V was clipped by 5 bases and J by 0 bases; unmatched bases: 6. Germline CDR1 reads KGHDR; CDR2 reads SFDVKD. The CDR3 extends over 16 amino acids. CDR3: CATSAGTDFSNQPQHF. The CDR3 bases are TGTGCCACCAGTGCCGGGACAGATTTTAGCAATCAGCCCCAGCATTTT.

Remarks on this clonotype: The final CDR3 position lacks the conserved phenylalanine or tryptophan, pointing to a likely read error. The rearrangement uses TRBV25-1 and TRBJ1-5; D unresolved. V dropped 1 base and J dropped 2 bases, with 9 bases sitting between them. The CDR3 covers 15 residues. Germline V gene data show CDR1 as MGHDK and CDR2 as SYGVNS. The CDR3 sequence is CASSELGSGNQPQHL. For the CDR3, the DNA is TGTGCCAGCAGTGAATTAGGATCGGGCAATCAGCCCCAGCATCTT.

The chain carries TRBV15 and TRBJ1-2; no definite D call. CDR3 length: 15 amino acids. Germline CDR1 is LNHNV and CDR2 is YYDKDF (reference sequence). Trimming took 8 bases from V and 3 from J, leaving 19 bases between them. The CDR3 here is CATLAQTASDYGYTF. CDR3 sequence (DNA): TGTGCCACCTTGGCTCAAACAGCGTCCGACTATGGCTACACCTTC.

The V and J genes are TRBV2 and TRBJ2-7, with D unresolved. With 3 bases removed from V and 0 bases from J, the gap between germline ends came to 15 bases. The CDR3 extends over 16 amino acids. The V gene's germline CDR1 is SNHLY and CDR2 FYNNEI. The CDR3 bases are TGTGCCAGCAGTGAGGCGCAGGCTTATCGCTCCTACGAGCAGTACTTC. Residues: CASSEAQAYRSYEQYF. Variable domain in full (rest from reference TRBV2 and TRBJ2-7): EPEVTQTPSHQVTQMGQEVILRCVPISNHLYFYWYRQILGQKVEFLVSFYNNEISEKSEIFDDQFSVERPDGSNFTLKIRSTKLEDSAMYFCASSEAQAYRSYEQYFGPGTRLTVT.

The CDR3 DNA reads TGTGCCAGCGCGGAATATGGCACCGGGGAGCTGTTTTTT. Its protein product is CASAEYGTGELFF. The chain couples TRBV6-1 to TRBJ2-2; no definite D call. V dropped 8 bases and J dropped 4 bases, with 11 bases sitting between them. The CDR3 has 13 residues. Germline V gene lookup returns CDR1 MNHNS and CDR2 SASEGT.